Listed below are T cell receptor beta chains from one sample, sequenced in a study of shared T cell receptors in the human thymus. Sequenced by immunoSEQ multiplex PCR; TCRdb stores in-frame clones only, minus some. The sample records around 340,000 clones, over 90% being singletons. The sample was thymocytes. Source of these receptors: a human donor. The CDR3 runs from the conserved cysteine through the conserved F or W. D genes are given only for firm matches. Clone size is shown for a subset of rows, as once, few, many or a class of expanded clone.

>TRBJ2-3|TRBV10-2|-|-
TGCGCCAGCAGCGGACGGTCTAACACAGATACGCAGTATTTT
CASSGRSNTDTQYF
>TRBJ2-7|TRBV5-4|TRBD2|once
TGTGCCAGCAGTTGGACTAGCGGGAGGTATATAATCCTCTACGAGCAGTACTTC
CASSWTSGRYIILYEQYF
>TRBJ1-5|TRBV28|-|-
TGTGCCAGCAGTTTATATACAGGGATGAGCAATCAGCCCCAGCATTTT
CASSLYTGMSNQPQHF
>TRBJ1-2|TRBV6-1|TRBD1|-
TGTGCCAGCAGTGAGGACAGGGACCCTGGCTACACCTTC
CASSEDRDPGYTF
>TRBJ2-1|TRBV5-6|-|-
TGTGCCAGCAGCTTGGGATCCTCCTACAATGAGCAGTTCTTC
CASSLGSSYNEQFF
>TRBJ2-1|TRBV28|-|once
TGTGCCAGCACCGCTCCCGGGACTCGGTCTGGCAATGAGCAGTTCTTC
CASTAPGTRSGNEQFF
>TRBJ2-7|TRBV27|TRBD2|-
TGTGCCAGCAGTTTTAGCGGGCCCTCCTACGAGCAGTACTTC
CASSFSGPSYEQYF
>TRBJ2-1|TRBV7-6|-|-
TGTGCCAGCAGCTTCCCTAGCCCTACTGGAAATGAGCAGTTCTTC
CASSFPSPTGNEQFF
>TRBJ2-3|TRBV5-1|-|-
TGCGCCAGCAGCTTTAGGGCTGATCTAGCGCACGATACGCAGTATTTT
CASSFRADLAHDTQYF
>TRBJ1-1|TRBV14|TRBD1|few
TGTGCCAGCAGCCAAGATCTGGAAGGACAGGGGAACACTGAAGCTTTCTTT
CASSQDLEGQGNTEAFF
>TRBJ2-5|TRBV5-6|-|-
TGTGCCAGCAGCTGGGTCGAGGGTGCTGGGACCCAGTACTTC
CASSWVEGAGTQYF
>TRBJ1-1|TRBV11-2|-|-
TGTGCCAGCAGCTCGGGGCCGGGACGGACGAACACTGAAGCTTTCTTT
CASSSGPGRTNTEAFF
>TRBJ1-5|TRBV6-4|TRBD1|-
TGTGCCAGCAGACCTCGTGGGACAGGGAATCAGCCCCAGCATTTT
CASRPRGTGNQPQHF
>TRBJ1-4|TRBV27|-|-
TGTGCCAGCTCTTTAACGTGGGGGAATGAAAAACTGTTTTTT
CASSLTWGNEKLFF
>TRBJ2-7|TRBV5-5|TRBD2|-
TGTGCCAGCAGCATTAGGACTAGCGGGATAGACGAGCAGTACTTC
CASSIRTSGIDEQYF
>TRBJ2-1|TRBV2|TRBD2|-
TGTGCCAGCGAACTAGGCCTAGCGGGTTACCGACACTCCTACAATGAGCAGTTCTTC
CASELGLAGYRHSYNEQFF
>TRBJ1-1|TRBV13|-|-
TGTGCCAGCAGCTTAGTAGTAGGGGGGCAGTTGAACACTGAAGCTTTCTTT
CASSLVVGGQLNTEAFF
>TRBJ2-7|TRBV9|TRBD2|-
TGTGCCAGCAGCCCTCAGGGGCGGGAGGGCTACGAGCAGTACTTC
CASSPQGREGYEQYF
>TRBJ2-1|TRBV10-3|TRBD2|-
TGTGCCATCAGTGCGACTAGCGGGAGGCCGGGGAATGAGCAGTTCTTC
CAISATSGRPGNEQFF
>TRBJ2-6|TRBV13|TRBD1|-
TGTGCCAGCAGCCTTGGGACAGGGAGCCATTGCTCTGGGGCCAACGTCCTGACTTTC
CASSLGTGSHCSGANVLTF
>TRBJ2-5|TRBV2|-|-
TGTGCCAGCAGAAGGTGGGGCGGGAAGACCCAGTACTTC
CASRRWGGKTQYF
>TRBJ2-1|TRBV19|-|-
TGTGCCAGTACCCGGAGGGGGAGGGCCCCCTGGATATTTGATGAGCAGTTCTTC
CASTRRGRAPWIFDEQFF
>TRBJ2-1|TRBV6-1|-|-
TGTGCCAGCAGTGAAGCAGGGTGCTCCTACAATGAGCAGTTCTTC
CASSEAGCSYNEQFF
>TRBJ1-3|TRBV28|TRBD1|-
TGTGCCAGCAGCCGTCGACAGGGGGCTATAAGAGGTGGAAACACCATATATTTT
CASSRRQGAIRGGNTIYF
>TRBJ1-5|TRBV5-1|-|-
TGCGCCAGCAGCTTGGTGGGGGGGCTGGAGCAGCCCCAGCATTTT
CASSLVGGLEQPQHF
>TRBJ2-5|TRBV19|-|-
TGTGCCAGTAGTTTCGGAAGGACAGAGCAAGAGACCCAGTACTTC
CASSFGRTEQETQYF
>TRBJ1-1|TRBV11-2|-|-
TGTGCCAGCAGCTTATCCGCAGGGCCAATGAACACTGAAGCTTTCTTT
CASSLSAGPMNTEAFF
>TRBJ2-1|TRBV12-5|TRBD1|-
TGTGCTAGTGGTTTGGACACCCCGAGGGACAGGGAGTGCAATGAGCAGTTCTTC
CASGLDTPRDRECNEQFF
>TRBJ2-7|TRBV6-4|-|-
TGTGCCAGCAGTGACTCACCAGGGGGGGCCCCCTACGAGCAGTACTTC
CASSDSPGGAPYEQYF
>TRBJ2-1|TRBV6-5|-|-
TGTGCCAGCAGTCGCCGACTGGACAATGAGCAGTTCTTC
CASSRRLDNEQFF
>TRBJ2-1|TRBV5-1|-|-
TGCGCCAGCAGCTTGATAGTAGGAGTAGGCTTCGAGCATGAGCAGTTCTTC
CASSLIVGVGFEHEQFF
>TRBJ2-7|TRBV4-2|-|-
TGTGCCAGCAGCCTCGAGACTTCTCGAACATACTACGAGCAGTACTTC
CASSLETSRTYYEQYF